This is a list of T cell receptor beta chains from one sample in a study of cytomegalovirus exposure and HLA in healthy donors. Sequencing was performed with immunoSEQ multiplex PCR; in TCRdb, only in-frame clones are kept and a portion is missing. The table has some 200,000 clones, about 70% seen once. The sequenced sample consisted of PBMCs. The receptors stem from a man in his forties in good health and CMV-seropositive. Each CDR3 is given with its conserved first and last residue. The D gene is left open where the match is weak. The size field is filled for only some rows; it gives once, few, many or a size class.

-	TRBV5-1	TRBJ1-3	-	TGCGCCAGCAGCTTGGGGCCCACAGGAGCTGGAAACACCATATATTTT	CASSLGPTGAGNTIYF
-	TRBV18	TRBJ2-2	TRBD1	TGTGCCAGCTCACCAGGGACAGGGGGCTTCGGGGAGCTGTTTTTT	CASSPGTGGFGELFF
-	TRBV7-6	TRBJ2-7	TRBD2	TGTGCCAGCAGCACAAGTAGCGGGGGGGCGGGGGAGCAGTACTTC	CASSTSSGGAGEQYF
-	TRBV4-1	TRBJ2-7	-	TGCGCCAGCTCCGCTAATCGGCGGGACTACGAGCAGTACTTC	CASSANRRDYEQYF
-	TRBV7-9	TRBJ2-3	TRBD2	TGTGCCAGCAGCTCCCTGCCTAGCGGGGGACTTAGCACAGATACGCAGTATTTT	CASSSLPSGGLSTDTQYF
-	TRBV5-1	TRBJ1-1	TRBD1	TGCGCCAGCAGCCCCCGGACAGGGGGCACTGAAGCTTTCTTT	CASSPRTGGTEAFF
once	TRBV11-2	TRBJ1-5	-	TGTGCCAGCAGTCTGTTGGGGGCGTCTCAGCCCCAGCATTTT	CASSLLGASQPQHF
-	TRBV7-2	TRBJ2-1	-	TGTGCCAGCAGCCCACCGGGACTCCCCCCCGGGAATGAGCAGTTCTTC	CASSPPGLPPGNEQFF
-	TRBV6-5	TRBJ2-7	-	TGTGCCAGCAGTTACACCCTGGGCCACGAGCAGTACTTC	CASSYTLGHEQYF
-	TRBV6-5	TRBJ1-6	-	TGTGCCAGCAGCCGGGACACCCTCTATAATTCACCCCTCCACTTT	CASSRDTLYNSPLHF
-	TRBV5-1	TRBJ2-7	TRBD2	TGCGCCAGCAGCCAGGGTCCAACTAGCGGAGACTCCTACGAGCAGTACTTC	CASSQGPTSGDSYEQYF
few	TRBV5-4	TRBJ2-1	TRBD1	TGTGCCAGCAGCTTTGGGACAGGGGGCTACAATGAGCAGTTCTTC	CASSFGTGGYNEQFF
-	TRBV27	TRBJ2-7	TRBD1	TGTGCCAGCAGTTTTGGGGGACAGGGTACCTACGAGCAGTACTTC	CASSFGGQGTYEQYF
-	TRBV7-3	TRBJ1-1	-	TGTGCCAGCAGCTTAACAACGGTGAACACTGAAGCTTTCTTT	CASSLTTVNTEAFF
-	TRBV4-1	TRBJ2-3	TRBD2	TGCGCCAGCAGCCAAGAGGGAGCGGGGGGGCCAGATACGCAGTATTTT	CASSQEGAGGPDTQYF
-	TRBV14	TRBJ1-1	-	TGTGCCAGCAGCCAGACAGCCAACACTGAAGCTTTCTTT	CASSQTANTEAFF
-	TRBV2	TRBJ1-2	TRBD1	TGTGCCAGCACCTCCCCGAGACAGGGGAACTATGGCTACACCTTC	CASTSPRQGNYGYTF
-	TRBV29-1	TRBJ1-2	-	TGCAGCGTTGAACGGGACATCGAAAGCTATGGCTACACCTTC	CSVERDIESYGYTF
-	TRBV4-1	TRBJ2-7	-	TGCGCCAGCAGCCCAGCCCAGGGTCTACCCGAGCAGTACTTC	CASSPAQGLPEQYF
-	TRBV19	TRBJ1-3	-	TGTGCCAGTAGTATAGTGTGGGGGCCTGGAAACACCATATATTTT	CASSIVWGPGNTIYF
-	TRBV29-1	TRBJ2-3	-	TGCAGCGTTGAGTCCGGAGATACGCAGTATTTT	CSVESGDTQYF
-	TRBV9	TRBJ2-1	TRBD2	TGTGCCAGCAGCGTATGGGAGCGGGGGGGCCGCAATGAGCAGTTCTTC	CASSVWERGGRNEQFF
-	TRBV29-1	TRBJ2-2	-	TGCAGCGTTGTTGCCTCTAGAACCGGGGAGCTGTTTTTT	CSVVASRTGELFF
few	TRBV10-3	TRBJ2-7	TRBD1	TGTGCCATCAGCGGACAGGGTCGAGGCGGCGAGCAGTACTTC	CAISGQGRGGEQYF
-	TRBV18	TRBJ2-2	TRBD1	TGTGCCAGCCCTCCAGGGGGAGATGCCGGGGAGCTGTTTTTT	CASPPGGDAGELFF
-	TRBV23-1	TRBJ1-1	TRBD1	TGCGCCAGCCTTCATTCTCGTCGAAAAAGACAGGGAACGAACACTGAAGCTTTCTTT	CASLHSRRKRQGTNTEAFF
once	TRBV5-1	TRBJ1-1	-	TGCGCCAGCAGCTTGTCCCCCGACACTGAAGCTTTCTTT	CASSLSPDTEAFF
-	TRBV7-4	TRBJ1-2	-	TGTGCCAGCAGCCCCCCAACAGGGTTCCTCTATGGCTACACCTTC	CASSPPTGFLYGYTF
-	TRBV9	TRBJ2-6	-	TGTGCCAGCAGCGGGGGGGTCAGACCGGTAATCCTCTCTGGGGCCAACGTCCTGACTTTC	CASSGGVRPVILSGANVLTF
-	TRBV19	TRBJ1-1	-	TGTGCCAGTAGTACACAGGGGAACACTGAAGCTTTCTTT	CASSTQGNTEAFF
-	TRBV5-1	TRBJ2-7	-	TGCGCCAGCAGGTGGAGGGCCGAGACCTACGAGCAGTACTTC	CASRWRAETYEQYF
few	TRBV28	TRBJ2-3	-	TGTGCCAGCAGTGCCGGGGGGCAAGATACGCAGTATTTT	CASSAGGQDTQYF
few	TRBV9	TRBJ2-3	-	TGTGCCAGCAGCGTAGTGGCGGGGGATACGCAGTATTTT	CASSVVAGDTQYF
-	TRBV11-2	TRBJ2-1	-	TGTGCCAGCAGCCAGGGACGGGGGACCCATTCCTACAATGAGCAGTTCTTC	CASSQGRGTHSYNEQFF
-	TRBV7-2	TRBJ2-6	-	TGTGCCAGCAGCTTACAGGCAGAGCAGGCGCCCTCTGGGGCCAACGTCCTGACTTTC	CASSLQAEQAPSGANVLTF
-	TRBV27	TRBJ2-6	-	TGTGCCAGCAGTTTATTTACAGGGCTCTCTGGGGCCAACGTCCTGACTTTC	CASSLFTGLSGANVLTF
-	TRBV4-1	TRBJ1-2	TRBD1	TGCGCCAGCAGCTCTAGGACAGGGGGCGGGTATGGCTACACCTTC	CASSSRTGGGYGYTF
-	TRBV5-4	TRBJ2-7	TRBD1	TGTGCCAGCACCCTACCGGGACAGGGTTCCTACGAGCAGTACTTC	CASTLPGQGSYEQYF
-	TRBV28	TRBJ1-4	-	TGTGCCAGCAGTAGGAGGGCAGGGTCTACTAATGAAAAACTGTTTTTT	CASSRRAGSTNEKLFF
-	TRBV15	TRBJ2-7	-	TGTGCCACCAGCAGACTGAGAGGCCTGCAACCCTACGAGCAGTACTTC	CATSRLRGLQPYEQYF
few	TRBV7-9	TRBJ1-3	TRBD1	TGTGCCAGCAGCTCCGGGACAGCGGAAAACACCATATATTTT	CASSSGTAENTIYF
-	TRBV2	TRBJ2-1	-	TGTGCCAGCAGTTACAGGGATGAGCAGTTCTTC	CASSYRDEQFF
-	TRBV28	TRBJ2-7	-	TGTGCCAGCAGTTGGACACGCGCCTACGAGCAGTACTTC	CASSWTRAYEQYF
-	TRBV7-9	TRBJ2-7	-	TGTGCCAGCAGCCCCAGAGGATACGAGCAGTACTTC	CASSPRGYEQYF
-	TRBV25-1	TRBJ1-5	-	TGTGCCAGCAGCTGCCCCAAGAGAGTATACTTATGCAATCAGCCCCAGCATTTT	CASSCPKRVYLCNQPQHF